The 18 T cell receptor beta chains presented below share a single source sample, sequenced in a study of shared clonotypes between healthy human individuals (dated by TCRdb to 2020 to 2021). Receptors were amplified or captured by the immunoSEQ multiplex PCR assay. Not all clones reach the TCRdb copy of this immuneACCESS table, which keeps in-frame sequences only. Checked studies attribute under half of the gap to unresolved V genes and leave the rest unexplained. The sample profile shows under 2.5 million clones; around 90% of them were found once. The ten most abundant clones make up approximately 0.4% of the sample. Sequenced: naive CD4+ T cells from PBMCs. The sample's cell subset or site label, in plain terms: CD45RA+ positively selected. Receptors originate from a man younger than 35 in good health. Some clones in this sample may be carry-over from other donors' samples.

A note on this clone: The sample holds other DNA sequences that translate to the same CDR3. This rearrangement joins TRBV28 to TRBJ2-7; D uncertain. The CDR3 runs to 11 residues. Trimming took 7 bases from V and 4 from J, leaving 8 bases between them. The germline CDR1 and CDR2 sequences are MDHEN and SYDVKM. CDR3 nucleotide sequence: TGTGCCAGCAAGGGTAGGTACGAGCAGTACTTC. The encoded protein is CASKGRYEQYF.

A remark on this clone: Different DNA sequences within this sample yield the same CDR3. The CDR3 nucleotides are TGTGCCAGCAGCGTAAGACAGGGAAGCTCCTACGAGCAGTACTTC. Translating it yields CASSVRQGSSYEQYF. The rearrangement uses TRBV9 and TRBJ2-7; the match to TRBD1 covers 7 bases. V shed 1 base, J shed 0 bases, and the junction held 4 bases outside the gene matches. Germline V gene data show CDR1 as SGDLS and CDR2 as YYNGEE. The CDR3 consists of 15 residues.

The rearrangement links TRBV6-1 to TRBJ2-5; 11 nucleotides align to TRBD2. The germline CDR1 and CDR2 sequences are MNHNS and SASEGT. CDR3 length: 16 residues. Germline trimming cut 4 bases from V and 3 bases from J; bases unmatched to any gene: 7. CDR3 sequence: CASSGVAGGVEETQYF. In DNA, the CDR3 is TGTGCCAGCAGTGGAGTAGCGGGAGGGGTAGAAGAGACCCAGTACTTC.

The count of this clone is one. V is TRBV7-9 and J is TRBJ2-7; 8 bases are a match to TRBD2. This CDR3 has 16 amino acids. Germline CDR1 and CDR2: SEHNR and FQNEAQ (reference sequence). Losses at the gene ends were 2 bases for V and 3 bases for J; bases not matched to a gene: 9. CDR3 region: CASSLMRAGGFYEQYF. The CDR3 DNA reads TGTGCCAGCAGCTTAATGCGGGCGGGAGGTTTCTACGAGCAGTACTTC.

V usage is TRBV19 and J usage is TRBJ2-7; the D is unclear. Trimming took off 4 bases at V and 6 bases at J, with 16 bases between the two ends. This CDR3 region has 14 residues. Germline V gene sequence: CDR1 LNHDA, CDR2 SQIVND (reference sequence). Written as DNA, the CDR3 is TGTGCCAGTAGTAGCTGGAGCGCGGTCCGCGAGCAGTACTTC. Protein: CASSSWSAVREQYF.

This chain uses TRBV29-1 with TRBJ2-5; D might be TRBD1 (5 bases). The end of the DNA is better explained by TRBJ2-7, so the J call may be wrong. The CDR3 consists of 14 residues. The germline V gene has CDR1 SQVTM and CDR2 ANQGSEA. The CDR3 DNA reads TGCAGCGTTGAAGTGGCAGGGTTCACCTACGAGCAGTACTTC. It is translated as CSVEVAGFTYEQYF.

The J gene is TRBJ2-2, the V gene TRBV10-1, with a possible D match to TRBD2 (6 bases). Germline V lookup: CDR1 WNHNN, CDR2 SYGVQD (reference sequence). This CDR3 is 15 amino acids long. The V end was cut by 8 bases, the J end by 1 base, with 14 bases between. The CDR3 DNA reads TGCGCCAGCCAGCGCGGGACGGGGAACACCGGGGAGCTGTTTTTT. Translating gives CASQRGTGNTGELFF.

This chain uses TRBV28 with TRBJ1-1, with D unclear. Germline lookup yields CDR1 MDHEN and CDR2 SYDVKM. Trimming removed 6 bases at V and 9 bases at J, with 11 bases between. The CDR3 totals 11 residues. CDR3 bases: TGTGCCAGCAGCGCGGCAACAAAAGCTTTCTTT. Its protein is CASSAATKAFF.

This clone was observed a handful of times. The chain couples TRBV6-1 to TRBJ2-7, with D possibly being TRBD2 (5 bases). CDR3 length: 13 residues. Trimming took off 5 bases at V and 1 base at J, with 9 bases between the two ends. Per germline, CDR1 MNHNS and CDR2 SASEGT. CDR3 nucleotide sequence: TGTGCCAGCAGTAAGGACTCATCCTACGAGCAGTACTTC. Residues: CASSKDSSYEQYF.

This clone was observed a single time. The chain has TRBV5-1 and TRBJ2-7, with D hard to call. The CDR3 runs to 14 residues. Trimming removed 2 bases at V and 1 base at J, with 10 bases between. CDR1 is SGHRS and CDR2 is YFSETQ in the germline V gene. The CDR3 sequence is CASSLMSESYEQYF. The CDR3, as DNA: TGCGCCAGCAGCTTAATGAGTGAGTCCTACGAGCAGTACTTC.

The rearrangement joins TRBV5-6 to TRBJ2-6; D uncertain. Trimming left V 8 bases short and J 1 base short, with 10 bases between. The CDR3 spans 14 residues. Germline V CDR1 and CDR2: SGHDT, YYEEEE. The CDR3 DNA is TGTGCCAGTAGTAACCCATCTGGGGCCAACGTCCTGACTTTC. Residues: CASSNPSGANVLTF. The full variable domain, in which reference TRBV5-6 and TRBJ2-6 provide the parts outside the CDR3, is DAGVTQSPTHLIKTRGQQVTLRCSPKSGHDTVSWYQQALGQGPQFIFQYYEEEERQRGNFPDRFSGHQFPNYSSELNVNALLLGDSALYLCASSNPSGANVLTFGAGSRLTVL.

The J gene is TRBJ2-1, the V gene TRBV6-5, with 10 bases matching TRBD2. With 6 bases clipped from V and 5 bases from J, the junction kept 7 bases outside the gene matches. Germline lookup yields CDR1 MNHEY and CDR2 SVGAGI. CDR3 length equals 15 residues. The CDR3, as DNA: TGTGCCAGCAGCGGACTAGCGGCGCAAGACAATGAGCAGTTCTTC. Amino acids: CASSGLAAQDNEQFF.

The gene calls are TRBV30 and TRBJ2-7, with 10 bases matching TRBD2. There are 15 residues in the CDR3. In germline, CDR1 is GTSNPN, CDR2 SVGIG (reference sequence). Trimming took 3 bases from V and 0 from J; bases not matched to a gene: 5. This CDR3 is CAWRRTSGNSYEQYF. The CDR3 nucleotides read TGTGCCTGGAGGAGGACTAGCGGTAACTCCTACGAGCAGTACTTC.

This clone was found once. The rearrangement links TRBV5-1 to TRBJ1-2; D remains ambiguous. The CDR3 loop spans 14 amino acids. CDR1 is SGHRS and CDR2 is YFSETQ in the germline V gene. The V end lost 4 bases, the J end lost 3 bases, and 13 bases lay between the germline ends. In DNA form, the CDR3 reads TGCGCCAGCAGCCCCGGCCCCGTGGACTATGGCTACACCTTC. This encodes CASSPGPVDYGYTF. The full variable domain, with the rest looked up from reference TRBV5-1 and TRBJ1-2, is KAGVTQTPRYLIKTRGQQVTLSCSPISGHRSVSWYQQTPGQGLQFLFEYFSETQRNKGNFPGRFSGRQFSNSRSEMNVSTLELGDSALYLCASSPGPVDYGYTFGSGTRLTVV.

This clone was observed a single time. The gene calls are TRBV11-3 and TRBJ2-1, with TRBD2 matching 10 bases. Germline trimming cut 3 bases from V and 9 bases from J; bases unmatched to any gene: 8. This CDR3 contains 15 residues. Germline-derived CDR1 and CDR2 are SGHNT and YENEEA. CDR3 region: CASSFRASGSSEQFF. Written as DNA, the CDR3 is TGTGCCAGCAGCTTCCGGGCTAGCGGGAGTAGTGAGCAGTTCTTC.

This chain connects TRBV28 to TRBJ1-2; unclear D gene. V was trimmed by 3 bases and J by 7 bases, leaving 9 bases between them. Germline V gives CDR1 MDHEN, CDR2 SYDVKM. The CDR3 contains 12 residues. As DNA, the CDR3 is TGTGCCAGCAGTTTCCCCATGGTTGGCTACACCTTC. Amino acid sequence: CASSFPMVGYTF.

The chain combines TRBV18 with TRBJ2-2; TRBD2 might be the D (5 bases). Germline CDR1 is KGHSH and CDR2 is LQKENI. CDR3 size: 15 residues. V was cut by 3 bases and J by 4 bases, with 12 bases left in between. CDR3 loop: CASSPPYEGTGELFF. Here the CDR3 DNA reads TGTGCCAGCTCACCCCCTTATGAGGGCACCGGGGAGCTGTTTTTT.

To note about this clone: This CDR3 is also generated by other DNA sequences in the sample. The V call is TRBV18, the J call TRBJ1-2, with no clear D. The length of the CDR3 is 13 residues. With 1 base removed from V and 4 bases from J, the gap between germline ends came to 7 bases. Germline V gives CDR1 KGHSH, CDR2 LQKENI. The CDR3 nucleotides are TGTGCCAGCTCACCACGGGATGGCTATGGCTACACCTTC. Protein product: CASSPRDGYGYTF.